This T cell receptor (beta chain) was captured in a study of blood T cell repertoires in COVID-19. Study in general: Donors in the United States, Italy and Spain gave samples during acute or convalescent COVID-19. Sources were T cells, B-cell-depleted T cells, or PBMCs; the material itself was cDNA or gDNA.

Sequenced by immunoSEQ multiplex PCR; TCRdb stores in-frame clones only, minus some. Of fewer than 75,000 clones listed, 80% to 90% were seen once; the top ten hold approximately 6.9%. The CDR3 extends over 15 amino acids. The germline CDR1 and CDR2 sequences are LNHDA and SQIVND (reference sequence). V shed 6 bases, J shed 0 bases, and the junction held 5 bases outside the gene matches. This receptor was obtained from a man between 60 and 75 years old with active or convalescent COVID-19. Specimen: peripheral blood. The V call is TRBV19, the J call TRBJ2-7; 10 bases are shared with TRBD1. This CDR3 is CASRERQGASYEQYF. CDR3 sequence (DNA): TGTGCCAGTAGGGAAAGACAGGGGGCCTCCTACGAGCAGTACTTC.